This record concerns one T cell receptor beta chain sequence. The length of the CDR3 is 17 residues. The germline CDR1 and CDR2 sequences are SGHTA and FQGNSA. J lost 4 bases, V lost 1 base, and 12 bases had no gene match. This sample stems from a study of blood T cell repertoires in COVID-19. Overall study context: Acute and convalescent COVID-19 samples came from the United States, Italy and Spain. T cells, B-cell-depleted T cells, or PBMCs supplied cDNA or gDNA.

In the authors' workflow: How many nucleated cells were present was estimated from reference gene primer amplification. This table comes from immunoSEQ multiplex PCR, and its TCRdb copy is limited to in-frame clones, with some not included. D and trimming come from the DNA, and the V and J calls and clone size come from that table. The table has 55,000 to 65,000 clones, 80% to 90% seen once. This chain uses TRBV7-2 with TRBJ1-2; TRBD1 matches at 7 bases. The sequencing sample was made of peripheral blood. The receptor was isolated from a man aged 55 to 70 with active or convalescent COVID-19. CDR3: CASSLDVLGQRSYGYTF. The CDR3 DNA is TGTGCCAGCAGCTTAGATGTTTTGGGACAGCGATCCTATGGCTACACCTTC. Combining the CDR3 with reference TRBV7-2 and TRBJ1-2 gives the whole variable domain GAGVSQSPSNKVTEKGKDVELRCDPISGHTALYWYRQSLGQGLEFLIYFQGNSAPDKSGLPSDRFSAERTGGSVSTLTIQRTQQEDSAVYLCASSLDVLGQRSYGYTFGSGTRLTVV.